Listed here are 21 T cell receptor beta chains from one sample, sequenced in a study of regulatory T cells. The primer mix had 52 TRBV and 13 TRBJ primers. Some clones are missing from TCRdb's copy, which holds only in-frame ones; the method was immunoSEQ multiplex PCR. The sample includes 20,000 to 25,000 clones, over 85% seen only once; the top ten take roughly 3.5%. Material for sequencing was CD8+ T cells sorted from blood. Receptors were obtained from a child aged 2-15 years with CD3G deficiency.

The chain joins TRBV5-4 to TRBJ2-1; tentatively, D is TRBD1 (6 bases). This CDR3 has 17 amino acids. Trimming took 4 bases from V and 4 from J, leaving 21 bases between them. Germline V gives CDR1 SGHNT, CDR2 YYREEE (reference sequence). CDR3 nucleotide sequence: TGTGCCAGCAGCCACACAGGGTCCCTCCTTAATTACAATGAGCAGTTCTTC. It encodes CASSHTGSLLNYNEQFF.

This clone was observed a single time. The chain uses TRBV5-1 and TRBJ2-7; 13 bases align to TRBD2. The germline V gene has CDR1 SGHRS and CDR2 YFSETQ. CDR3 length equals 15 residues. Unmatched junction bases numbered 3, after V lost 3 bases and J lost 3 bases. CDR3 residues: CASSSGLAGDYEQYF. The CDR3 nucleotides read TGCGCCAGCAGCTCTGGACTAGCGGGAGACTACGAGCAGTACTTC.

The chain recombines TRBV6-1 with TRBJ1-1; D is uncertain. The CDR3 loop spans 15 amino acids. V lost 2 bases to trimming and J lost 0 bases, with 10 bases between them. CDR1 is MNHNS and CDR2 is SASEGT in the germline V gene. The CDR3 DNA is TGTGCCAGCAGTGAATTCCCGTCAATGAACACTGAAGCTTTCTTT. Translation gives CASSEFPSMNTEAFF.

The rearrangement uses TRBV6-1 and TRBJ1-1; D gene ambiguous. Germline V lookup: CDR1 MNHNS, CDR2 SASEGT. Trimming took off 9 bases at V and 1 base at J, with 12 bases between the two ends. The CDR3 runs 13 residues. The CDR3 coding sequence is TGTGCCAGTACCGAGAAGTCGAACACTGAAGCTTTCTTT. Residues: CASTEKSNTEAFF.

This clone appeared once. This sequence joins TRBV28 and TRBJ1-1, with D possibly matching TRBD1 (5 bases). Germline CDR1 is MDHEN and CDR2 is SYDVKM. Trimming stripped 6 bases from V and 0 bases from J, with 29 bases between. This CDR3 comprises 20 residues. The CDR3 reads CASSPGPDGILGFVNTEAFF. The CDR3 nucleotides are TGTGCCAGCAGCCCGGGGCCCGACGGGATACTGGGTTTCGTGAACACTGAAGCTTTCTTT.

This clone occurred a few times. The chain couples TRBV6-1 to TRBJ2-7; TRBD1 might be the D (5 bases). Germline assignment: CDR1 MNHNS and CDR2 SASEGT. The ends were cut back, 2 bases at V and 0 bases at J, with 8 bases in the middle. The CDR3 runs to 14 residues. The DNA of the CDR3 is TGTGCCAGCAGTGAATTAGACAGCTCCTACGAGCAGTACTTC. Translated, it gives CASSELDSSYEQYF.

This chain uses TRBV6-1 with TRBJ2-7, with D perhaps TRBD1 (7 bases). Looked up from germline, CDR1 is MNHNS and CDR2 is SASEGT. This CDR3 region has 13 residues. V gave up 4 bases and J gave up 5 bases, with 12 bases separating them. Written as DNA, the CDR3 is TGTGCCAGCAGTGGAACAGGGGAGGACGAGCAGTACTTC. This encodes CASSGTGEDEQYF.

In DNA, the CDR3 is TGCGCCAGCAGCATCGGGACAGGGGGCTACGAGCAGTACTTC. Protein sequence: CASSIGTGGYEQYF. The chain carries TRBV5-1 and TRBJ2-7, with TRBD1 identical over 11 bases. The CDR3 runs 14 residues. Germline V gene sequence: CDR1 SGHRS, CDR2 YFSETQ. Trimming at V came to 4 bases and at J to 3 bases, leaving 3 bases not matched to a gene.

This clone was seen a handful of times. V and J are TRBV27 and TRBJ2-3; tentative D call: TRBD2 (6 bases). The CDR3 has 15 amino acids. CDR1 is MNHEY, CDR2 SMNVEV, per germline (reference sequence). The V end lost 5 bases, the J end lost 2 bases, and 14 bases lay between the germline ends. CDR3 sequence (DNA): TGTGCCAGCAGTGGGGGGACTTCTCCCACAGATACGCAGTATTTT. This gives the protein CASSGGTSPTDTQYF.

The V and J genes are TRBV6-6 and TRBJ1-1; the D is unclear. The ends were cut back, 0 bases at V and 4 bases at J, with 9 bases in the middle. CDR1 is MNHNY and CDR2 is SVGAGI in the germline V gene (reference sequence). The CDR3 has 14 residues. Written as DNA, the CDR3 is TGTGCCAGCAGTTACTCGACGGTGACCACTGAAGCTTTCTTT. This gives the protein CASSYSTVTTEAFF.

The V gene is TRBV11-2, the J gene TRBJ2-1; the D is unclear. The CDR3 totals 13 residues. Trimming cost V 6 bases and J 5 bases, with 11 bases left between them. Germline CDR1 is SGHAT and CDR2 is FQNNGV. The DNA for the CDR3 is TGTGCCAGCAGTCTGCCCCTAAACAATGAGCAGTTCTTC. The encoded protein is CASSLPLNNEQFF.

In this sample, this clone turned up once. This chain joins TRBV6-5 and TRBJ2-5; no firm D call. With the DNA end fitting TRBJ2-7 better, the J assignment may be wrong. The CDR3 has 11 residues. Germline loops: CDR1 MNHEY, CDR2 SVGAGI. The CDR3 DNA is TGTGCCAGCAGCAGATCCTACGAGCAGTACTTC. Encoded protein: CASSRSYEQYF.

The chain couples TRBV6-1 to TRBJ2-6; possibly TRBD1 for D (6 bases). Germline CDR1 is MNHNS and CDR2 is SASEGT. Trimming stripped 6 bases from V and 8 bases from J, with 14 bases between. The CDR3 covers 14 residues. CDR3 amino acids: CASSPGTTPNVLTF. The CDR3 bases are TGTGCCAGCAGCCCAGGGACAACTCCCAACGTCCTGACTTTC.

The V gene is TRBV28, the J gene TRBJ1-5, with D perhaps matching TRBD1 (5 bases). Germline V gene lookup returns CDR1 MDHEN and CDR2 SYDVKM. The CDR3 totals 14 residues. V was pared by 5 bases and J by 7 bases, with 15 bases between. For the CDR3, the DNA is TGTGCCAGCAGTCGCAGGGCCTCCGGCCAGCCCCAGCATTTT. Amino acid sequence: CASSRRASGQPQHF.

This clone appeared once. The V and J genes are TRBV28 and TRBJ2-3; 9 bases align to TRBD2. Germline V gives CDR1 MDHEN, CDR2 SYDVKM. V was pared by 8 bases and J by 5 bases, with 11 bases of the junction left unmatched. This CDR3 is 15 amino acids long. CDR3 protein: CASRGLAQPEDTQYF. Written as DNA, the CDR3 is TGTGCCAGCCGGGGACTAGCCCAACCTGAAGATACGCAGTATTTT.

V is TRBV28 and J is TRBJ2-7; possibly TRBD1 for D (6 bases). Germline lookup yields CDR1 MDHEN and CDR2 SYDVKM. V lost 3 bases and J 7 bases, leaving 19 bases between the germline ends. The CDR3 has 15 amino acids. This chain's CDR3 is CASSFLRTVGIEQYF. For the CDR3, the DNA is TGTGCCAGCAGTTTTCTTCGGACAGTGGGGATTGAGCAGTACTTC.

This clone turned up a few times. The chain carries TRBV7-8 and TRBJ2-1; D gene unclear. Germline values: CDR1 SGHVS, CDR2 FQNEAQ. Trimming shortened V by 1 base and J by 6 bases, and 13 bases separated the two germline ends. This CDR3 contains 15 residues. The CDR3 here is CASSLDPGLGNEQFF. The CDR3 region has the DNA TGTGCCAGCAGCTTAGACCCGGGCTTGGGCAATGAGCAGTTCTTC.

V usage is TRBV28 and J usage is TRBJ1-2, with TRBD1 as a possible D gene (5 bases). Germline V gene data show CDR1 as MDHEN and CDR2 as SYDVKM. The length of the CDR3 is 14 residues. Trimming stripped 5 bases from V and 5 bases from J, with 15 bases between. The CDR3 spells CASSVSGTAYGYTF. In DNA form, the CDR3 reads TGTGCCAGCAGTGTCTCCGGGACCGCGTATGGCTACACCTTC.

This chain joins TRBV28 and TRBJ2-2; maybe TRBD1 (6 bases). This CDR3 is built from 14 residues. V dropped 7 bases and J dropped 6 bases, with 15 bases sitting between them. Germline V CDR1 and CDR2: MDHEN, SYDVKM. The CDR3, as DNA: TGTGCCAGCACGGAAGTATCAGGGGCCGGGGAGCTGTTTTTT. Protein product: CASTEVSGAGELFF.

V is TRBV19 and J is TRBJ1-1; possible D gene TRBD1, 5 bases. The V end lost 7 bases, the J end lost 3 bases, and 12 bases lay between the germline ends. This CDR3 spans 13 amino acids. In germline, CDR1 is LNHDA, CDR2 SQIVND (reference sequence). CDR3 amino acids: CASNNRTYTEAFF. In DNA form, the CDR3 reads TGTGCCAGTAATAACAGGACCTACACTGAAGCTTTCTTT.

This sequence joins TRBV28 and TRBJ2-1; D call uncertain. V shed 11 bases and J shed 2 bases, with 13 bases lying between them. The CDR3 is 13 residues long. CDR1 is MDHEN, CDR2 SYDVKM, per germline. The CDR3 DNA reads TGTGCCGCTTCGCCTGCCACCTACAATGAGCAGTTCTTC. It specifies CAASPATYNEQFF.